This T cell receptor beta chain is from a study of blood T cells in healthy people across ages. The germline CDR1 and CDR2 sequences are SGHKS and YYEKEE (reference sequence). The CDR3 is made up of 16 amino acids. With 4 bases removed from V and 3 bases from J, the gap between germline ends came to 20 bases. Regarding this clonotype: Its antigen is currently unknown.

The sample providers were healthy Caucasian people from Russia, aged about 6 to 95. Each donor gave approximately 9.7 milliliters of peripheral blood. Study-level points and caveats: Any conclusive comparison of naive versus antigen-experienced cells was prevented by using unsorted PBMCs.

Primers used in a second PCR of about 7 to 12 cycles were a sample-barcoded 5' primer and a J-beta primer mix. TCRdb passed the 5' RACE reads through MiXCR, listing each CDR3 protein once. The data hold almost 1 million distinct CDR3 sequences, with roughly 51% observed a single time. The chain links TRBV5-5 to TRBJ2-7, with D tentatively TRBD1 or TRBD2 (5 bases each). The sequence was obtained from a woman aged 55 to 70 in good health. Sequencing used blood. The CDR3 spells CASSRLVFGGGYEQYF. The CDR3 nucleotides are TGTGCCAGCAGCCGATTAGTATTTGGGGGTGGCTACGAGCAGTACTTC.